The present T cell receptor beta chain was sequenced within a study of blood T cell repertoires in COVID-19. In the study overall: From the United States, Italy and Spain came samples of acute and convalescent COVID-19. PBMCs, B-cell-depleted T cells, or T cells provided the cDNA or gDNA that made up the material.

Per the authors' pipeline: Nucleated cell counts were estimated from reference gene primer amplification. Profiling relied on immunoSEQ multiplex PCR, and the TCRdb table lists in-frame clones only, not all of them. V, J and clone size were drawn from that table, and D and trimming were deduced from the DNA. The repertoire holds 200,000 to 300,000 clones, with 89% as singletons. Self-reported history from a screening survey and questionnaire set each donor's cohort. This clone was detected only once. CDR3 length equals 17 residues. V lost 1 base, J lost 1 base, and 14 bases lay in between. CDR1 and CDR2 from the germline V gene are SGHDN and FVKESK.

The sequence was collected from a woman in her 30s with acute COVID-19. Input material: PBMCs or T cells enriched from blood (not recorded which). The chain couples TRBV14 to TRBJ2-1; D may be TRBD2 (6 bases). The CDR3: CASSQVGGAASYNEQFF. DNA for the CDR3: TGTGCCAGCAGCCAAGTCGGAGGGGCAGCGTCCTACAATGAGCAGTTCTTC.